The clone carrying this TCR beta chain was seen a few times. Antigen: not known. Per the germline V gene, CDR1 is MNHEY and CDR2 is SVGEGT. This CDR3 spans 16 amino acids. The V segment lost 0 bases and the J segment 2 bases; nucleotides outside the gene matches: 3. TCR beta CDR3 sequences were amplified from RNA transcripts. RT-PCR in the first round (using the HTBI primer set) targeted the TCR CDR3. TCRdb fed the multiplex PCR reads into MiXCR, producing one record per CDR3 protein. The sample lists some 700,000 distinct CDR3 sequences, 15% to 20% occurring once. The sample is drawn from a study of T cells in Graves' hyperthyroidism and ophthalmopathy. The study, taken as a whole, reports: Most expanded thyroid clonotypes above 0.001 also appeared in blood.

Sequencing was performed on blood. This receptor was identified in a man aged 50-59 years with Graves' hyperthyroidism. The chain couples TRBV6-2 or TRBV6-3 to TRBJ2-3; TRBD2 matches 9 bases. The CDR3 sequence: CASSYSTSGTTDTQYF. DNA of the CDR3: TGTGCCAGCAGTTACTCGACTAGCGGCACCACAGATACGCAGTATTTT.